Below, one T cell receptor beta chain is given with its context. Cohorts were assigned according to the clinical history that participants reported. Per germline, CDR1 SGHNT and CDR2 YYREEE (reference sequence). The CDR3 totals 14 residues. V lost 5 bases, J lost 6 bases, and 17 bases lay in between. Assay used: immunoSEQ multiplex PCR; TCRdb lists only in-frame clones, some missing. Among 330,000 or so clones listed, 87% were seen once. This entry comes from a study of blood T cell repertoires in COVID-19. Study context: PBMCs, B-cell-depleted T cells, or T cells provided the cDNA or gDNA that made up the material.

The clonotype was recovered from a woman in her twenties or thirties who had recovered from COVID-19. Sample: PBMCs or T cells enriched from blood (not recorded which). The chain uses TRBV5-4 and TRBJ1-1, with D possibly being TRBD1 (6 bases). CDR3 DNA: TGTGCCAGCAGTCAAGACCGTACAGGGTCTGAAGCTTTCTTT. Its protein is CASSQDRTGSEAFF.